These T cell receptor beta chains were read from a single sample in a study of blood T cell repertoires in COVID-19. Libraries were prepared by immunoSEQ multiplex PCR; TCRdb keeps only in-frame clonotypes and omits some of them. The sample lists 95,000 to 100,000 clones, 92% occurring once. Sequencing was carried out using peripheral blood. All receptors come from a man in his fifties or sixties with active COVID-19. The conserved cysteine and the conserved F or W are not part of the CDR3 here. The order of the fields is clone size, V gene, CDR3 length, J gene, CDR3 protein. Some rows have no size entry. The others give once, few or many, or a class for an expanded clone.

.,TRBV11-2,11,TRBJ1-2,ASSPDRVGGYT
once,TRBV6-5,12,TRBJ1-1,ASSYSRGNTEAF
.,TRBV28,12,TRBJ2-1,ASSPRTSGNEQF
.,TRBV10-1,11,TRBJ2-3,ASRAAGSDTQY
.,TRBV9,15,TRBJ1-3,ASSVGVWASSGNTIY
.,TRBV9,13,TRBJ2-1,ASSVSGSSYNEQF
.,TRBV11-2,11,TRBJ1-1,ASSFRRGTEAF
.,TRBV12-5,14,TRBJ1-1,ASGPDSGERVTEAF
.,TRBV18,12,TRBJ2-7,ASSPRRDSYEQY
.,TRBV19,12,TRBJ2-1,ASTRQGARNEQF
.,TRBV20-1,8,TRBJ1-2,SATDYGYT
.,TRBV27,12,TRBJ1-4,ASSFLGTNEKLF
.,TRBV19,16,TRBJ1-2,ASSIGRDSRDTNYGYT
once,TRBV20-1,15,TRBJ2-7,SASGTSGKSRSYEQY
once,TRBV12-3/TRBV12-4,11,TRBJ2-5,ASSLGGEETQY
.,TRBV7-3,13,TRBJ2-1,ASGRRPNVYNEQF
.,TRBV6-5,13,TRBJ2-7,ASSQGLAGQYEQY
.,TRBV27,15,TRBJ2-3,ASSPGTGGRSTDTQY
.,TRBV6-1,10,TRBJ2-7,ASSDGHLSQY
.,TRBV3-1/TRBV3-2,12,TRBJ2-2,ASSQRRDGGELF
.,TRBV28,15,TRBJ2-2,ASSFLAGGRGTGELF
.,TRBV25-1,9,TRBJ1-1,ATHDGQGAF
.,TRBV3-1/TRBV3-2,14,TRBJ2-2,ASSQRSSGNTGELF
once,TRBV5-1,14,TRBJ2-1,ASSSPRESSYNEQF
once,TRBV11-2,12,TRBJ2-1,ASSLDGLDNEQF
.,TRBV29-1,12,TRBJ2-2,SVSSGSGREKLF
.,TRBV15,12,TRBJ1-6,ATSLRQGHSPLH
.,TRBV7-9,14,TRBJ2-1,ASSSLFAGGVDEQF